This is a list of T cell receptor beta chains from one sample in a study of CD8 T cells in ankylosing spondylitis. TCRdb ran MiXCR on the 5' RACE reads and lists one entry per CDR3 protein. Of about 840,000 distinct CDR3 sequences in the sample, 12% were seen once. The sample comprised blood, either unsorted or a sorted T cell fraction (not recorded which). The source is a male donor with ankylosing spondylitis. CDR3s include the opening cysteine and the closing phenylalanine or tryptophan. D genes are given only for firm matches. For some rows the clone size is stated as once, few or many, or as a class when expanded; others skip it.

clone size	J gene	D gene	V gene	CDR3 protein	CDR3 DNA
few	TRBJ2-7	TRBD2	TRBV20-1	CSASVGLAPELHF	TGCAGTGCTAGCGTCGGACTAGCCCCTGAGTTGCACTTC
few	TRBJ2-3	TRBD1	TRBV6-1	CASSEAGTGYMNTQYF	TGTGCCAGCAGTGAAGCGGGGACAGGGTACATGAATACGCAGTATTTT
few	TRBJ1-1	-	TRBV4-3	CASSQEVGWTEAFF	TGCGCCAGCAGCCAAGAGGTGGGGTGGACTGAAGCTTTCTTT
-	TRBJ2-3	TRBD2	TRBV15	CATSRETSGGPDTQYF	TGTGCCACCAGCAGAGAGACTAGCGGGGGACCAGATACGCAGTATTTT
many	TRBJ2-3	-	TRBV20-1	CSAQPAGSTDTQYF	TGCAGTGCCCAACCTGCCGGATCCACAGATACGCAGTATTTT
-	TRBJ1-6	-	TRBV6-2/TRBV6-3	CASSYSYTAPLHF	TGTGCCAGCAGTTACTCGTATACGGCACCCCTCCACTTT
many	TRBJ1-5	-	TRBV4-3	CASSRDFGTSGQPQHF	TGCGCCAGCAGCCGCGACTTCGGGACTTCGGGACAGCCCCAGCATTTT
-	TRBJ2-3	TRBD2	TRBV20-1	CSARVAGGGTDTQYF	TGCAGTGCTAGAGTAGCGGGAGGGGGCACAGATACGCAGTATTTT
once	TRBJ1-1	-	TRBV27	CASSRPGWGNTEAFF	TGTGCCAGCAGTAGACCCGGTTGGGGGAACACTGAAGCTTTCTTT
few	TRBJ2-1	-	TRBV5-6	CASSSGGQQFF	TGTGCCAGCAGCTCCGGGGGGCAGCAGTTCTTC
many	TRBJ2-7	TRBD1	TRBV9	CASSPRTGYEQYF	TGTGCCAGCAGCCCTCGGACAGGGTACGAGCAGTACTTC
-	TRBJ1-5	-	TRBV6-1	CASAGASVNQPQHF	TGTGCCAGCGCCGGCGCCAGCGTAAATCAGCCCCAGCATTTT
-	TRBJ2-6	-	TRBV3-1	CASSHNRGGSGANVLTF	TGTGCCAGCAGCCACAACAGGGGAGGCTCTGGGGCCAACGTCCTGACTTTC
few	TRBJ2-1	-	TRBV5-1	CASSLGSGLNNEQFF	TGCGCCAGCAGCTTGGGATCGGGACTGAACAATGAGCAGTTCTTC
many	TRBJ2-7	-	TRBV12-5	CASGYQRYEQYF	TGTGCTAGTGGCTATCAGCGTTACGAGCAGTACTTC
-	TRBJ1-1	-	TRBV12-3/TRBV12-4	CASSFSGLKAFF	TGTGCCAGCAGTTTTTCAGGACTTAAAGCTTTCTTT
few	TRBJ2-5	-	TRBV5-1	CASSLVGPGTQYF	TGCGCCAGCAGCTTGGTTGGACCCGGGACCCAGTACTTC
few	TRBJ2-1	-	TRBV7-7	CASSFPASGNEQFF	TGTGCTAGCAGCTTCCCAGCCTCGGGCAATGAGCAGTTCTTC
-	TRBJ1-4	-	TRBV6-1	CASSDQGFNEKLFF	TGTGCCAGCAGTGATCAGGGTTTTAATGAAAAACTGTTTTTT
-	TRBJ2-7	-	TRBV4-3	CASSQDYGGYYEQYF	TGCGCCAGCAGCCAAGACTACGGGGGCTACTACGAGCAGTACTTC
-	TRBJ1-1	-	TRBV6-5	CASSYSTRGNTEAFF	TGTGCCAGCAGTTACTCGACCCGGGGTAACACTGAAGCTTTCTTT
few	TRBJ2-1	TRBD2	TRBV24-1	CATSDPKRGPYNEQFF	TGTGCCACCAGTGACCCTAAGCGGGGGCCCTACAATGAGCAGTTCTTC
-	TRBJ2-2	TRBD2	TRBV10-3	CAIRTSGRALRNTGELFF	TGTGCCATCAGGACTAGCGGGAGGGCCCTCCGGAACACCGGGGAGCTGTTTTTT
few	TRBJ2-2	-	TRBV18	CASSPPYDYSQTGELFF	TGTGCCAGCTCACCACCGTACGACTACAGCCAGACCGGGGAGCTGTTTTTT
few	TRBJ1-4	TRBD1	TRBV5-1	CASAQGANTNEKLFF	TGCGCCAGTGCCCAGGGGGCGAACACTAATGAAAAACTGTTTTTT
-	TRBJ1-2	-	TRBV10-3	CAITKDFSEGHGYTF	TGTGCCATCACGAAGGACTTTTCAGAGGGGCATGGCTACACCTTC
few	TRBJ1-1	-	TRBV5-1	CASSLVWGGNTEAFF	TGCGCCAGCAGCTTGGTATGGGGAGGGAACACTGAAGCTTTCTTT
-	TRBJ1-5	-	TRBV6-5	CASSYRAGLSNQPQHF	TGTGCCAGCAGTTACCGGGCGGGGCTCAGCAATCAGCCCCAGCATTTT
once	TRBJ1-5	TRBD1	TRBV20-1	CNAQTGVGQPQDF	TGCAATGCCCAAACAGGGGTAGGACAGCCCCAGGATTTT
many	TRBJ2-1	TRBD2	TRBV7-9	CASSLNGGDEQFF	TGTGCCAGCAGCTTAAACGGGGGGGATGAGCAGTTCTTC
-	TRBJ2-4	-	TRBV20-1	CSATLPSVTTKYF	TGCAGTGCTACCCTACCCTCCGTTACTACGAAGTACTTC
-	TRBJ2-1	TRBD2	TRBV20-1	CSARRGPLAGLYNEQFF	TGCAGTGCCCGGCGGGGCCCCCTAGCGGGACTTTACAATGAGCAGTTCTTC
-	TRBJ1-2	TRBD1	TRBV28	CASSFHDRGQGYTF	TGTGCCAGCAGTTTTCATGACAGGGGGCAAGGCTACACCTTC
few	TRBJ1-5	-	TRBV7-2	CASSLVQYNQPQHF	TGTGCCAGCAGCTTAGTGCAGTACAATCAGCCCCAGCATTTT
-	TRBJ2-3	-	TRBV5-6	CASSSDWGRSTQYF	TGTGCCAGCAGCTCCGACTGGGGACGGAGTACGCAGTATTTT
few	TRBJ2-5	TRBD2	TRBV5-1	CASSGTSGAVETQYF	TGCGCCAGCAGCGGGACTAGCGGGGCGGTGGAGACCCAGTACTTC
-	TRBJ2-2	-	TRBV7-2	CASSTRNTGELFF	TGTGCCAGCAGCACGAGGAACACCGGGGAGCTGTTTTTT
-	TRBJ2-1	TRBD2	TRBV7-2	CASSLVAGGSDEQFF	TGTGCCAGCAGCTTAGTAGCGGGAGGAAGCGATGAGCAGTTCTTC
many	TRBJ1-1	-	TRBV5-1	CASSSQTGNTEAFF	TGTGCCAGCAGCTCCCAGACAGGGAACACTGAAGCTTTCTTT
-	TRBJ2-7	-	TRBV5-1	CASSSGPEQYF	TGCGCCAGCAGCAGCGGACCCGAGCAGTACTTC
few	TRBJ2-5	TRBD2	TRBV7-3	CASSLGQPGGETQYF	TGTGCCAGCAGCTTGGGTCAGCCGGGGGGAGAGACCCAGTACTTC
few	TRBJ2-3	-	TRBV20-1	CSASRGGQYF	TGCAGTGCTAGCCGGGGAGGGCAGTATTTT
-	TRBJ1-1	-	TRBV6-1	CASTGILTGQNTEAFF	TGTGCCAGCACCGGAATATTGACAGGCCAGAACACTGAAGCTTTCTTT
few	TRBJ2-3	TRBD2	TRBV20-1	CSASLTSGDFTDTQYF	TGCAGTGCTAGTCTAACTAGCGGGGACTTCACAGATACGCAGTATTTT
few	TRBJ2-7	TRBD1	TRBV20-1	CSARVDPGQGTEQYF	TGCAGTGCTAGGGTCGACCCGGGACAGGGAACCGAGCAGTACTTC
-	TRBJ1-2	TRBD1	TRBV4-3	CASSQDWDSYGYTF	TGCGCCAGCAGCCAAGACTGGGACAGCTATGGCTACACCTTC
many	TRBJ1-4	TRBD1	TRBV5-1	CASSRDGTGGEKLFF	TGCGCCAGCAGCCGGGACGGGACAGGGGGTGAAAAACTGTTTTTT
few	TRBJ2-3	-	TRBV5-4	CASSPAEGRVTDTQYF	TGTGCCAGCAGCCCTGCGGAGGGCCGGGTGACAGATACGCAGTATTTT
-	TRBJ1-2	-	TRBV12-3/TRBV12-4	CASSLLTGFGYTF	TGTGCCAGCAGTTTACTGACAGGCTTCGGCTACACCTTC
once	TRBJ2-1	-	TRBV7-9	CASSHTTGKKSDEQFF	TGTGCCAGCAGCCACACAACGGGGAAGAAGTCGGATGAGCAGTTCTTC
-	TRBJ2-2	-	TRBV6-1	CASSGAGGSGELFF	TGTGCCAGCAGCGGGGCTGGGGGCTCCGGGGAGCTGTTTTTT
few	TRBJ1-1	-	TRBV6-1	CASSEAMTEAFF	TGTGCCAGCAGTGAAGCTATGACTGAAGCTTTCTTT
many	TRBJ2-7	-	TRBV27	CASSLGGTLYEQYF	TGTGCCAGCAGTTTAGGAGGGACCCTCTACGAGCAGTACTTC
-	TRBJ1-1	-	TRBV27	CASSARRGTEAFF	TGTGCCAGCAGCGCTAGAAGGGGCACTGAAGCTTTCTTT
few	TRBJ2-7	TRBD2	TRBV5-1	CASSLVQREAGEQYF	TGCGCCAGCAGCTTGGTCCAGCGGGAGGCCGGGGAGCAGTACTTC